This record covers a single TCR beta chain. What it binds is unknown. Using its own MiXCR run on the reads, TCRdb lists one record per CDR3 protein. The sample has 560,000 or so distinct CDR3 sequences; approximately 15% are singletons. The V segment lost 6 bases and the J segment 4 bases; nucleotides outside the gene matches: 8. Germline-derived CDR1 and CDR2 are MNHEY and SMNVEV (reference sequence). The CDR3 runs 14 residues. The data were taken from a study of T cell repertoires in cytomegalovirus infection. About the research overall: Public TCR beta signatures provided an indication of both CMV infection and a matching HLA type.

Overall study results and limits: What dominated the ex vivo response were HLA-C-restricted CMV-specific TCR beta clonotypes.

This sequence was found in a human donor in good health (CMV status not recorded). Some clones in this sample may be carry-over from other donors' samples. The sample was CD8+ T cells from PBMCs. This chain connects TRBV27 to TRBJ1-2; TRBD1 aligns across 7 bases. This CDR3 is CASRPPGQLYGYTF. CDR3 nucleotide sequence: TGTGCCAGCAGGCCGCCGGGACAGCTCTATGGCTACACCTTC.